Below, 19 T cell receptor beta chains from the same sample are listed, as sequenced in a study of post-analysis software for immune sequencing data (dated by TCRdb to about 2015). The receptor library was made with PCR. Reads for this sample came from an Illumina HiSeq 2500. Unique molecular identifiers were incorporated into TCR beta cDNA libraries to reduce PCR and sequencing biases. The raw public data were reprocessed by TCRdb itself: fastp quality trimming at Q25, MiXCR clonotype calling, in-frame beta chains only. Every distinct CDR3 protein forms one entry, paired with its most common genes and DNA. Recorded for this sample are about 770,000 distinct CDR3 sequences; around 46% of them occurred a single time. Clones ranked in the top ten supply just under 5% of the sample. What the authors observed across the whole study: Patients showed significantly higher frequencies than controls for roughly five TRBV segments, among them TRBV5-6, TRBV5-1 and TRBV20-1.

No antigen is known for these receptors. Sequenced material: blood. The source of these receptors is a girl aged 10 to 17 with multiple sclerosis.

The chain employs TRBV28 and TRBJ1-2; no firm D call. The germline CDR1 and CDR2 sequences are MDHEN and SYDVKM. V was shortened by 2 bases and J by 0 bases, with 13 bases between the two germline ends. CDR3 length equals 16 residues. CDR3 amino acids: CASSLDSGPTNYGYTF. CDR3 bases: TGTGCCAGCAGTTTAGATTCAGGCCCCACTAACTATGGCTACACCTTC.

V gene TRBV4-3 combines with J gene TRBJ2-7, with TRBD1 identical over 7 bases. CDR3 length: 14 residues. Germline V gives CDR1 LGHNA, CDR2 YSLEER. V gave up 3 bases and J gave up 2 bases; unmatched junction bases: 4. DNA of the CDR3: TGCGCCAGCAGCCAGGACGGACAGGCCTACGAGCAGTACTTC. Residues: CASSQDGQAYEQYF.

The V call is TRBV5-1, the J call TRBJ1-4; weak D call: TRBD1 (6 bases). With 0 bases removed from V and 6 bases from J, the gap between germline ends came to 12 bases. The germline V gene has CDR1 SGHRS and CDR2 YFSETQ. The CDR3 is 15 residues long. CDR3 bases: TGCGCCAGCAGCTTGGACGGGACACGGCATGAAAAACTGTTTTTT. It yields the protein CASSLDGTRHEKLFF.

This chain joins TRBV6-1 and TRBJ2-5; TRBD1 aligns across 7 bases. The V and J ends lost 6 bases and 4 bases, in that order; junction bases with no gene match: 5. This CDR3 is 13 amino acids long. Germline V gene sequence: CDR1 MNHNS, CDR2 SASEGT. Written as DNA, the CDR3 is TGTGCCAGCAGATCGAGGGGGCTAGAGACCCAGTACTTC. Translating it yields CASRSRGLETQYF.

This chain uses TRBV14 with TRBJ2-3; D is possibly TRBD1 (5 bases). In germline, CDR1 is SGHDN, CDR2 FVKESK. The V gene lost 0 bases and the J gene lost 7 bases, with 14 bases spanning the gap. The CDR3 runs to 15 residues. The CDR3: CASSQDSAGPNTQYF. CDR3 DNA: TGTGCCAGCAGCCAAGATTCGGCAGGGCCTAATACGCAGTATTTT.

The rearrangement uses TRBV7-9 and TRBJ1-5, with D hard to call. The V end lost 0 bases, the J end lost 0 bases, and 3 bases lay between the germline ends. The CDR3 is 14 residues long. Per germline, CDR1 SEHNR and CDR2 FQNEAQ (reference sequence). This CDR3 is CASSLAHSNQPQHF. In DNA form, the CDR3 reads TGTGCCAGCAGCTTAGCACATAGCAATCAGCCCCAGCATTTT. Filled out from reference TRBV7-9 and TRBJ1-5, the complete variable domain reads DTGVSQNPRHKITKRGQNVTFRCDPISEHNRLYWYRQTLGQGPEFLTYFQNEAQLEKSRLLSDRFSAERPKGSFSTLEIQRTEQGDSAMYLCASSLAHSNQPQHFGDGTRLSIL.

This clonotype occurred many times. The chain links TRBV7-3 to TRBJ1-1; D remains ambiguous. This CDR3 has 13 residues. Between the trimmed V and J ends, which lost 6 bases and 1 base, there was a span of 9 bases. Germline V CDR1 and CDR2: SGHTA, FQGTGA. CDR3 loop: CASSLDPNTEAFF. Written as DNA, the CDR3 is TGTGCCAGCAGTTTGGACCCGAACACTGAAGCTTTCTTT.

This rearrangement joins TRBV2 to TRBJ2-1; D may be TRBD2 (5 bases). CDR3 length: 14 amino acids. CDR1 is SNHLY, CDR2 FYNNEI, per germline. V was pared by 6 bases and J by 6 bases, with 15 bases between. The CDR3 DNA reads TGTGCCAGCAGGGATAGCGTAGCCCGCAATGAGCAGTTCTTC. Its protein is CASRDSVARNEQFF.

This chain links TRBV7-2 with TRBJ2-7, with TRBD2 matching 12 bases. The CDR3 spans 17 residues. V lost 5 bases and J lost 0; bases outside the gene matches: 8. Looked up from germline, CDR1 is SGHTA and CDR2 is FQGNSA. CDR3 loop: CASSLWTSGASSYEQYF. The CDR3 nucleotides are TGTGCCAGCAGCCTATGGACTAGCGGGGCTAGCTCCTACGAGCAGTACTTC.

This chain links TRBV6-5 with TRBJ2-2, with D hard to call. V dropped 0 bases and J dropped 8 bases, with 16 bases sitting between them. CDR1 and CDR2 (germline): MNHEY, SVGAGI. The CDR3 contains 16 residues. Here the CDR3 reads CASSYSRSPFEGELFF. The CDR3 DNA sequence: TGTGCCAGCAGTTACTCCAGGAGCCCCTTTGAGGGGGAGCTGTTTTTT.

This clonotype was picked up a small number of times. The CDR3 region is CASSLGLPELGRDHQETQYF. CDR3 bases: TGTGCCAGCAGCCTTGGCCTTCCTGAACTAGGCAGGGACCACCAAGAGACCCAGTACTTC. This chain links TRBV12-3 or TRBV12-4 with TRBJ2-5; D may match TRBD1 or TRBD2 (5 bases each). V was trimmed by 6 bases and J by 0 bases, leaving 29 bases between them. The CDR3 consists of 20 residues.

The chain combines TRBV29-1 with TRBJ2-3; possible D gene TRBD2, 5 bases. The CDR3 has 13 residues. From germline, CDR1 is SQVTM and CDR2 ANQGSEA. Trimming pared 3 bases from V and 0 bases from J, leaving 7 bases between. The CDR3 DNA sequence: TGCAGCGTTGACCGGACTAGCACAGATACGCAGTATTTT. Translated: CSVDRTSTDTQYF.

The CDR3 loop reads CASSQEFSGDLYEQYF. In nucleotides, the CDR3 is TGCGCCAGCAGCCAAGAGTTTAGCGGGGACCTCTACGAGCAGTACTTC. This chain joins TRBV4-3 and TRBJ2-7, with 8 bases lining up with TRBD2. The CDR3 has 16 residues. J was trimmed by 3 bases and V by 0 bases; bases with no gene match: 7. Germline-derived CDR1 and CDR2 are LGHNA and YSLEER.

This chain uses TRBV4-3 with TRBJ1-4; maybe TRBD1 (5 bases). The germline V and J ends were trimmed by 1 base and 0 bases, with 15 bases remaining between them. The CDR3 loop spans 18 amino acids. Per germline, CDR1 LGHNA and CDR2 YSLEER. The CDR3 sequence is CASSQGDGGAATNEKLFF. CDR3 in DNA: TGCGCCAGCAGCCAAGGGGACGGTGGGGCTGCAACTAATGAAAAACTGTTTTTT.

The chain carries TRBV5-1 and TRBJ2-7; D possibly corresponds to TRBD1 (6 bases). Trimming cost V 0 bases and J 3 bases, with 13 bases left between them. Germline loops: CDR1 SGHRS, CDR2 YFSETQ. This CDR3 is built from 15 residues. The CDR3 DNA reads TGCGCCAGCAGCTTGGCGCCGGACAGCTACTACGAGCAGTACTTC. Amino acids: CASSLAPDSYYEQYF.

The chain carries TRBV3-1 and TRBJ2-3, with 11 positions matching TRBD2. V lost 4 bases, J lost 4 bases, and 4 bases stayed unmatched. This CDR3 spans 15 amino acids. The germline V gene encodes CDR1 LGHDT and CDR2 YNNKEL (reference sequence). In DNA form, the CDR3 reads TGTGCCAGCAGCCGGACTAGCGGGTTCTCAGATACGCAGTATTTT. Encoded protein: CASSRTSGFSDTQYF.

This chain connects TRBV7-9 to TRBJ2-7, with D perhaps TRBD1 or TRBD2 (5 bases each). V was pared by 4 bases and J by 3 bases, with 22 bases between. The CDR3 totals 17 residues. Germline lookup yields CDR1 SEHNR and CDR2 FQNEAQ (reference sequence). The CDR3: CASSSEYKTGRGYEQYF. The CDR3 DNA is TGTGCCAGCAGCTCCGAGTACAAAACGGGACGGGGCTACGAGCAGTACTTC.

The V call is TRBV4-2, the J call TRBJ2-7, with D tentatively TRBD1 (6 bases). V was pared by 1 base and J by 1 base, with 8 bases between. Germline CDR1 and CDR2: LGHNA and YNFKEQ. CDR3 size: 14 residues. The CDR3 bases are TGTGCCAGCAGCCAAGGCGGACAGTCCTACGAGCAGTACTTC. Translation: CASSQGGQSYEQYF.

The chain links TRBV20-1 to TRBJ1-5; 9 positions match TRBD1. V shed 6 bases and J 7 bases; nucleotides not matched to a gene: 7. The CDR3 has 13 residues. In germline, CDR1 is DFQATT, CDR2 SNEGSKA (reference sequence). The CDR3 is CSAIPDRGQPQHF. DNA of the CDR3: TGCAGTGCAATTCCGGACAGGGGCCAGCCCCAGCATTTT.